This TCR beta chain is from a study of neurological immune-mediated disorders. Study outcomes and limitations: When the repertoires were grouped phylogenetically, those of 18 of the 34 multiple sclerosis patients came together in a single cluster of related CDR3 sequences, which points to a possible repertoire-level signature. TCR clonal expansion peaked in HTLV-1-associated myelopathy patients and was lowest in multiple sclerosis patients.

CDR3 size: 13 residues. Germline loops: CDR1 MNHEY, CDR2 SMNVEV (reference sequence). The ends were cut back, 2 bases at V and 4 bases at J, with 8 bases in the middle. Ten or more counts support this clonotype. Its cognate antigen is unknown. In TCRdb, the 5' RACE reads were re-called with MiXCR into one record per CDR3 protein. The table has about 46,000 distinct CDR3 sequences, around 1.9% seen once. The sequenced sample consisted of PBMCs. This receptor was obtained from a woman aged 40 to 55 with multiple sclerosis. V is TRBV27 and J is TRBJ1-1; possible D gene TRBD1, 6 bases. The CDR3 region has the DNA TGTGCCAGCAGTTTAATAGGGGGCACTGAAGCTTTCTTT. This translates into CASSLIGGTEAFF.